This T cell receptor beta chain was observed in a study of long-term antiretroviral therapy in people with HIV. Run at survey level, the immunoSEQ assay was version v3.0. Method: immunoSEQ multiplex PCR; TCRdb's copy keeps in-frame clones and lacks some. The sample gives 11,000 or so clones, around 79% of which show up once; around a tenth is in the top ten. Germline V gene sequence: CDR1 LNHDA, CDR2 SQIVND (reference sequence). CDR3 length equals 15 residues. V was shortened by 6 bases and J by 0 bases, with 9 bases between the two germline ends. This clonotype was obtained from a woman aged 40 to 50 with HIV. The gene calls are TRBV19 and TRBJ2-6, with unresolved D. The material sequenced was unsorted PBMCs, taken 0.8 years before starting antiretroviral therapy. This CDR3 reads CASSRTFSGANVLTF. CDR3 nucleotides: TGTGCCAGTAGCCGTACCTTCTCTGGGGCCAACGTCCTGACTTTC.